The clone carrying this T cell receptor beta chain was found once. Per the germline V gene, CDR1 is KGHSH and CDR2 is LQKENI. CDR3 size: 14 residues. With 3 bases removed from V and 2 bases from J, the gap between germline ends came to 9 bases. This sample was included in a study of T cell responses to AZD1222 COVID-19 vaccine. The overall study: Pooling covered second doses at about 4 or about 12 weeks.

TCRdb's table, derived via immunoSEQ multiplex PCR, lists solely in-frame clones and lacks some. There are 150,000 to 200,000 clones in the sample; almost 95% occur only once, and less than 11% lies in the top ten. Sequencing used peripheral blood, obtained on day 0 of AZD1222 vaccination. The chain is built from TRBV18 and TRBJ2-3, with D unresolved. The sequence derives from an adult in good health. The CDR3 protein is CASSPLEATDTQYF. CDR3 sequence (DNA): TGTGCCAGCTCACCTCTTGAGGCCACAGATACGCAGTATTTT.